This T cell receptor (beta chain) derives from a study of blood T cells in healthy people across ages. Overall study context: Template switching caught about one barcoded beta molecule for each two T cells.

The CDR3 length is 13 residues. The V and J ends lost 4 bases and 10 bases respectively, with 16 bases between them. The germline CDR1 and CDR2 sequences are SGHAT and FQDESV (reference sequence). It was with a sample-barcoded 5' primer and a J-beta primer mix that a second PCR of roughly 6 to 11 cycles was run. One entry per CDR3 protein, called by TCRdb with MiXCR from the 5' RACE reads. Here the sample spans some 860,000 distinct CDR3 sequences, about 61% being singletons. The chain has TRBV11-1 and TRBJ1-1; the D gene is possibly TRBD1 (6 bases). Sequencing input: blood. The receptor was isolated from a man aged 40-55 years in good health. Written as DNA, the CDR3 is TGTGCCAGCAGCTCTAGGGGGGGAGGAGGAGCTTTCTTT. Translation gives CASSSRGGGGAFF.